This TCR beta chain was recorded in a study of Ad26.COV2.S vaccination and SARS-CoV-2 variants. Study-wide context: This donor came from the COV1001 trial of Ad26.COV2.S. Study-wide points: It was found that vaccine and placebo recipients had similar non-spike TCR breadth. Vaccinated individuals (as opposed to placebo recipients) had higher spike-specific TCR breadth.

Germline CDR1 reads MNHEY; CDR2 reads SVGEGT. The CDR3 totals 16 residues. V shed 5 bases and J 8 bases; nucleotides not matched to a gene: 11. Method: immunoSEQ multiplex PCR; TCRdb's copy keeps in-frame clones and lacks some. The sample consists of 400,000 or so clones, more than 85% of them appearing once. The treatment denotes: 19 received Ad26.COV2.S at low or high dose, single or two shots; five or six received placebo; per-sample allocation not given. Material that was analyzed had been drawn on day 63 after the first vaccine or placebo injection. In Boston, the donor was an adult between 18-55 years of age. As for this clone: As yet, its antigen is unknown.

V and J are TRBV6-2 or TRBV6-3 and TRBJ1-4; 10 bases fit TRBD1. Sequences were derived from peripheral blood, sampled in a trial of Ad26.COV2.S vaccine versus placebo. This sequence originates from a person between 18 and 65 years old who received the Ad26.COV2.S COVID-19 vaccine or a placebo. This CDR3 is CASSTNGGTGAEKLFF. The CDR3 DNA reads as TGTGCCAGCAGTACGAATGGAGGGACAGGGGCCGAAAAACTGTTTTTT.